The source of this TCR beta chain is a study of CD8 T cells in ankylosing spondylitis. Study-level findings and limits: Reactive arthritis synovial fluid and blood were previously reported to contain some motif variants. A TCR beta motif of under 10 highly homologous variants appeared characteristic of ankylosing spondylitis blood. Disease-linked clones were found to be CD8+ and relatively rare in peripheral blood.

The CDR3 contains 14 residues. Trimming took off 1 base at V and 0 bases at J, with 7 bases between the two ends. Germline V gives CDR1 SGHRS, CDR2 YFSETQ. This clonotype has a handful of counts. As yet, its antigen is unknown. Construction of TCR beta libraries was performed using quantitative 5'-RACE with molecular barcodes. Using its own MiXCR run on the 5' RACE reads, TCRdb lists one record per CDR3 protein. Among about 450,000 distinct CDR3 sequences listed, roughly 26% were seen once. This chain connects TRBV5-1 to TRBJ1-1, with unresolved D. This receptor was taken from a male donor with ankylosing spondylitis. Sequencing was performed on blood, either unsorted or a sorted T cell fraction (not recorded which). CDR3: CASSLPSMNTEAFF. In DNA form, the CDR3 reads TGCGCCAGCAGCTTGCCCAGTATGAACACTGAAGCTTTCTTT.